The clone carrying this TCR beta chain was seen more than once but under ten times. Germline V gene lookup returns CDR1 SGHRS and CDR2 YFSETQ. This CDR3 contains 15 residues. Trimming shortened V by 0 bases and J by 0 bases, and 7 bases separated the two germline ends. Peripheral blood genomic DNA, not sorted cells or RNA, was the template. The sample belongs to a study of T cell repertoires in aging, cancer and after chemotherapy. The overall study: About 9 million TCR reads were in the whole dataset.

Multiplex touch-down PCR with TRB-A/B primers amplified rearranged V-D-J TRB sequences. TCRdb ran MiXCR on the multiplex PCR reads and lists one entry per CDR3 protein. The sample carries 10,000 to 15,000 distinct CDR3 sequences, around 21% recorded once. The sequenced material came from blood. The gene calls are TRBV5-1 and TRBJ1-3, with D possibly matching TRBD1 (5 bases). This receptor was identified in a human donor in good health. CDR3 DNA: TGCGCCAGCAGCTTGGAGGGGCCCTCTGGAAACACCATATATTTT. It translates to CASSLEGPSGNTIYF.